These 28 T cell receptor beta chains originate from one sample sequenced in a study of T cells in Graves' hyperthyroidism and ophthalmopathy. The TCR beta CDR3 regions underwent amplification using RNA transcripts as the source. First-round RT-PCR targeting the TCR CDR3 was performed with the HTBI primer set. From the multiplex PCR reads, TCRdb called clonotypes with MiXCR, one entry per CDR3 protein. This sample has about 200,000 distinct CDR3 sequences; approximately 20% occur once, and the top ten carry just under 45%. The sample comprised blood. These receptors all stem from a man aged 40-55 years with Graves' hyperthyroidism.

The table lists this clonotype with many counts. This chain links TRBV20-1 with TRBJ1-1; possible D gene TRBD1, 6 bases. Germline CDR1 and CDR2: DFQATT and SNEGSKA (reference sequence). Trimming removed 4 bases from V and 1 base from J, with 10 bases in between. This CDR3 has 13 amino acids. Here the CDR3 DNA reads TGCAGTGCTAACCGACAGGCGAACACTGAAGCTTTCTTT. Translating gives CSANRQANTEAFF.

This clonotype was seen ten or more times. The chain uses TRBV5-1 and TRBJ1-2; 7 nucleotides align to TRBD1. This CDR3 region has 16 residues. V shed 2 bases and J 2 bases; nucleotides not matched to a gene: 9. The germline V gene has CDR1 SGHRS and CDR2 YFSETQ. As DNA, the CDR3 is TGCGCCAGCAGCTTCTCCCCGGGACAGCAAAACTATGGCTACACCTTC. Amino acids: CASSFSPGQQNYGYTF.

V usage is TRBV24-1 and J usage is TRBJ1-2; D uncertain. V was trimmed by 4 bases and J by 0 bases, leaving 8 bases between them. The CDR3 is 14 residues long. Germline V gene sequence: CDR1 KGHDR, CDR2 SFDVKD. The CDR3 DNA is TGTGCCACCAGTGAAGTCAGTTCTAACTATGGCTACACCTTC. This gives the protein CATSEVSSNYGYTF.

This clonotype was recorded many times. This chain uses TRBV7-9 with TRBJ1-2, with D hard to call. The CDR3 length is 12 residues. Looked up from germline, CDR1 is SEHNR and CDR2 is FQNEAQ (reference sequence). Trimming cost V 4 bases and J 6 bases, with 9 bases left between them. CDR3 bases: TGTGCCAGCAGCTCAGCACTGAATGGCTACACCTTC. It codes for CASSSALNGYTF.

This clonotype has ten or more counts. This chain links TRBV18 with TRBJ2-3, with D perhaps TRBD1 (6 bases). This CDR3 comprises 14 residues. Per germline, CDR1 KGHSH and CDR2 LQKENI. Trimming removed 6 bases at V and 0 bases at J, with 10 bases between. In nucleotides, the CDR3 is TGTGCCAGCTCCGAACAGGGAAGCACAGATACGCAGTATTTT. This codes for CASSEQGSTDTQYF. Looking up the rest from reference TRBV18 and TRBJ2-3 gives the full variable domain: NAGVMQNPRHLVRRRGQEARLRCSPMKGHSHVYWYRQLPEEGLKFMVYLQKENIIDESGMPKERFSAEFPKEGPSILRIQQVVRGDSAAYFCASSEQGSTDTQYFGPGTRLTVL.

The table lists this clonotype with many counts. The chain combines TRBV7-2 with TRBJ2-3; D uncertain. The V and J ends lost 3 bases and 1 base respectively, with 8 bases between them. CDR3 length: 14 residues. Germline V gives CDR1 SGHTA, CDR2 FQGNSA. The CDR3 sequence: CASSLNRGTDTQYF. In nucleotides, the CDR3 is TGTGCCAGCAGCTTGAACCGAGGCACAGATACGCAGTATTTT. Together with reference TRBV7-2 and TRBJ2-3, the CDR3 gives the full variable domain: GAGVSQSPSNKVTEKGKDVELRCDPISGHTALYWYRQSLGQGLEFLIYFQGNSAPDKSGLPSDRFSAERTGGSVSTLTIQRTQQEDSAVYLCASSLNRGTDTQYFGPGTRLTVL.

V usage is TRBV24-1 and J usage is TRBJ2-7; D gene uncertain. V gave up 7 bases and J gave up 0 bases, with 9 bases separating them. CDR1 is KGHDR and CDR2 is SFDVKD in the germline V gene. The CDR3 runs to 13 residues. The CDR3 sequence is CATRLTDSYEQYF. In DNA form, the CDR3 reads TGTGCCACCAGGCTGACGGACTCCTACGAGCAGTACTTC.

In DNA form, the CDR3 reads TGCGCCAGCAGCCAACTAGTGATGGGGGGATATGGCTACACCTTC. This gives the protein CASSQLVMGGYGYTF. The chain joins TRBV4-3 to TRBJ1-2, with D tentatively TRBD1 (5 bases). CDR3 length: 15 residues. Germline CDR1 is LGHNA and CDR2 is YSLEER. V was clipped by 2 bases and J by 5 bases, with 15 bases between them.

This clonotype was counted at least ten times. The chain combines TRBV27 with TRBJ2-3; TRBD1 agrees at 9 bases. Trimming took 5 bases from V and 0 from J; bases not matched to a gene: 6. CDR3 length equals 16 residues. Germline values: CDR1 MNHEY, CDR2 SMNVEV (reference sequence). The CDR3 DNA is TGTGCCAGCAGTCCCTGGACAGGGGAAAGCACAGATACGCAGTATTTT. Translated, it gives CASSPWTGESTDTQYF.

The sample holds many counts of this clonotype. V usage is TRBV12-3 or TRBV12-4 and J usage is TRBJ2-7; D is undetermined. V lost 3 bases and J 5 bases, leaving 5 bases between the germline ends. This CDR3 spans 11 amino acids. The CDR3 protein is CASSFTNEQYF. CDR3 in DNA: TGTGCCAGCAGTTTCACGAACGAGCAGTACTTC.

The chain has TRBV18 and TRBJ2-6; 10 bases agree with TRBD1. Germline values: CDR1 KGHSH, CDR2 LQKENI. The CDR3 runs to 17 residues. V shed 3 bases and J 0 bases; nucleotides not matched to a gene: 2. The CDR3 sequence is CASSPRTGGSGANVLTF. DNA of the CDR3: TGTGCCAGCTCACCCCGGACAGGGGGCTCTGGGGCCAACGTCCTGACTTTC.

At least ten counts were recorded for this clonotype. This rearrangement joins TRBV7-9 to TRBJ2-5, with a tentative D call TRBD1 (6 bases). Germline V gene data show CDR1 as SEHNR and CDR2 as FQNEAQ (reference sequence). There are 17 residues in the CDR3. V was trimmed by 1 base and J by 1 base, leaving 16 bases between them. CDR3 DNA sequence: TGTGCCAGCAGCTTAGGACGGGGCAGGGGATTCCAAGAGACCCAGTACTTC. This encodes CASSLGRGRGFQETQYF.

About this clonotype: A much more abundant neighbour one base away suggests this may be a read error. The rearrangement uses TRBV12-3 or TRBV12-4 and TRBJ2-7; 8 nucleotides align to TRBD2. The CDR3 loop spans 15 amino acids. With V trimmed by 7 bases and J by 5 bases, 13 bases remained unmatched. The CDR3 reads CASTVGGGGADEQYF. In DNA form, the CDR3 reads TGTGCCAGCACCGTCGGGGGGGGGGGGGCGGACGAGCAGTACTTC.

The CDR3: CASSPPGGHGNQPQHF. The CDR3 DNA reads as TGTGCCAGCTCACCACCGGGGGGACACGGCAATCAGCCCCAGCATTTT. This chain uses TRBV18 with TRBJ1-5; tentatively, D is TRBD1 (6 bases). The CDR3 is 16 amino acids. V was cut by 0 bases and J by 2 bases, with 11 bases left in between. Germline lookup yields CDR1 KGHSH and CDR2 LQKENI.

This clonotype has a count of ten or more. The rearrangement uses TRBV12-3 or TRBV12-4 and TRBJ1-5, with D unresolved. This CDR3 contains 15 residues. V lost 5 bases and J lost 3, with 14 bases in between. The CDR3 here is CASSPRQLDNQPQHF. The CDR3 DNA follows: TGTGCCAGCAGTCCCCGCCAACTAGACAATCAGCCCCAGCATTTT.

This clonotype has a count of ten or more. V is TRBV6-1 and J is TRBJ1-5; D unresolved. The V gene's germline CDR1 is MNHNS and CDR2 SASEGT. There are 13 residues in the CDR3. The germline V and J ends were trimmed by 3 bases and 4 bases, with 7 bases remaining between them. CDR3 residues: CASSDQSNQPQHF. The CDR3 nucleotides are TGTGCCAGCAGTGACCAATCGAATCAGCCCCAGCATTTT.

The chain is built from TRBV7-8 and TRBJ2-1; possible D gene TRBD2, 7 bases. V shed 5 bases and J shed 9 bases, with 23 bases lying between them. Germline V gene lookup returns CDR1 SGHVS and CDR2 FQNEAQ. The CDR3 length is 16 residues. The CDR3 DNA sequence: TGTGCCAGCAGCGGGAGGGTTGGGGGCAGGGAGTCTGAGCAGTTCTTC. Translating gives CASSGRVGGRESEQFF.

Ten or more counts support this clonotype. This chain connects TRBV30 to TRBJ1-5, with 8 bases fitting TRBD1. This CDR3 has 13 residues. Germline V gene sequence: CDR1 GTSNPN, CDR2 SVGIG (reference sequence). V gave up 5 bases and J gave up 3 bases; unmatched junction bases: 3. The CDR3 reads CAWGQGLNQPQHF. DNA for the CDR3: TGTGCCTGGGGACAGGGCCTCAATCAGCCCCAGCATTTT.

In its sample, this clonotype was seen many times. The gene calls are TRBV28 and TRBJ2-7; 9 bases are a match to TRBD1. CDR3 size: 15 residues. CDR1 MDHEN and CDR2 SYDVKM come from the germline V gene. V lost 3 bases to trimming and J lost 4 bases; unmatched junction nucleotides: 7. The CDR3 protein is CASSLRTGGSYEQYF. The CDR3 nucleotides are TGTGCCAGCAGTTTGCGCACAGGGGGCTCGTACGAGCAGTACTTC.

This clonotype was detected many times. J is TRBJ1-5 and V is TRBV15, with D perhaps matching TRBD1 (6 bases). V was shortened by 2 bases and J by 9 bases, with 20 bases between the two germline ends. CDR1 is LNHNV and CDR2 is YYDKDF in the germline V gene (reference sequence). CDR3 size: 16 residues. The DNA for the CDR3 is TGTGCCACCAGCAGATCATCAGGCAGGGGTTTGGGGCCCCAGCATTTT. Translating gives CATSRSSGRGLGPQHF.

Remarks on this clonotype: Being one base from a much bigger clone, this may be a read error. The chain carries TRBV20-1 and TRBJ1-3, with D possibly being TRBD1 (5 bases). This CDR3 is 13 amino acids long. Germline V lookup: CDR1 DFQATT, CDR2 SNEGSKA (reference sequence). The DNA of the CDR3 is TGCAGTGCCAGCCAGGGAGCTGGAAACACCGTATATTTT. Encoded protein: CSASQGAGNTVYF.

This clonotype was recorded many times. V usage is TRBV20-1 and J usage is TRBJ1-2; the D gene is possibly TRBD1 (6 bases). The CDR3 contains 15 residues. The V end was cut by 1 base, the J end by 6 bases, with 18 bases between. CDR1 is DFQATT and CDR2 is SNEGSKA in the germline V gene (reference sequence). The chain's CDR3 is CSARVEGTTENGYTF. The CDR3 DNA sequence: TGCAGTGCTAGAGTCGAAGGGACAACGGAGAATGGCTACACCTTC.

This clonotype was counted only a few times. The J gene is TRBJ2-6, the V gene TRBV5-8; no definite D call. The germline V and J ends were trimmed by 4 bases and 3 bases, with 14 bases remaining between them. The germline V gene has CDR1 SGHTS and CDR2 YDEGEE. CDR3 length equals 16 residues. CDR3 region: CASSPGVTVGANVLTF. The CDR3 bases are TGTGCCAGCAGCCCTGGTGTAACAGTTGGGGCCAACGTCCTGACTTTC.

This clonotype showed up many times. The chain employs TRBV6-1 and TRBJ1-1, with D perhaps matching TRBD1 (5 bases). The germline V gene encodes CDR1 MNHNS and CDR2 SASEGT. Between the trimmed V and J ends, which lost 3 bases and 0 bases, there was a span of 11 bases. The CDR3 runs 15 residues. CDR3 sequence reads: CASSDWEDMNTEAFF. As DNA, the CDR3 is TGTGCCAGCAGTGATTGGGAGGACATGAACACTGAAGCTTTCTTT.

This clonotype came up a few times. The rearrangement uses TRBV19 and TRBJ2-3, with a weak D call TRBD2 (7 bases). CDR3 length: 15 amino acids. The ends were cut back, 7 bases at V and 2 bases at J, with 16 bases in the middle. The V gene's germline CDR1 is LNHDA and CDR2 SQIVND (reference sequence). The CDR3 DNA follows: TGTGCCAGTAATCGGCCCGGGGGGCACACAGATACGCAGTATTTT. This translates into CASNRPGGHTDTQYF.

This clonotype was counted between two and nine times. The chain combines TRBV10-3 with TRBJ1-2; 11 nucleotides line up with TRBD1. This CDR3 contains 15 residues. V gave up 5 bases and J gave up 3 bases; unmatched junction bases: 5. Germline assignment: CDR1 ENHRY and CDR2 SYGVKD. The CDR3 spells CAISKGQGVDYGYTF. The DNA of the CDR3 is TGTGCCATCAGTAAGGGACAGGGGGTCGACTATGGCTACACCTTC.

The chain recombines TRBV4-1 with TRBJ1-2; 9 bases are shared with TRBD1. Germline V CDR1 and CDR2: MGHRA, YSYEKL. Unmatched junction bases numbered 19, after V lost 3 bases and J lost 5 bases. This CDR3 spans 19 amino acids. CDR3 region: CASSHGKTGTGPSIYGYTF. DNA of the CDR3: TGCGCCAGCAGCCACGGAAAAACCGGGACAGGGCCTTCCATTTATGGCTACACCTTC.

In this sample, this clonotype turned up many times. This rearrangement joins TRBV5-1 to TRBJ1-3; D is perhaps TRBD1 (6 bases). The germline V gene has CDR1 SGHRS and CDR2 YFSETQ. V was pared by 4 bases and J by 2 bases, with 13 bases between. CDR3 length equals 15 residues. CDR3 sequence (DNA): TGCGCCAGCAGCGGCGGACAGACGACTGGAAACACCATATATTTT. Its translation is CASSGGQTTGNTIYF.